This T cell receptor (beta chain) is drawn from a study of shared clonotypes between healthy human individuals. Findings and limits, study-wide: On the whole, naive subsets had larger estimated richness than memory subsets had.

Germline assignment: CDR1 LGHNA and CDR2 YNFKEQ. Trimming left V 1 base short and J 7 bases short, with 14 bases between. The CDR3 length is 15 residues. Produced via immunoSEQ multiplex PCR; TCRdb's table is partial and in-frame only. The sample lists more than 550,000 clones; around 70% were seen once. A note on this clone: Its antigen is as yet unknown.

Sequencing was carried out using memory CD4+ T cells sorted from blood. Subset indicated: CD45RA-negative fraction. The genes are TRBV4-2 and TRBJ2-1; no reliable D call. The clonotype comes from a woman aged 30 to 39 in good health. Here the CDR3 DNA reads TGTGCCAGCAGCCAAGTAGTAGAAAGTTTGAATGAGCAGTTCTTC. It is translated as CASSQVVESLNEQFF.